This TCR beta chain was recovered during a study of tumor-infiltrating lymphocytes in primary liver carcinoma. As for the study in general: Those enrolled were patients of both sexes, who were aged 30 to 69 years.

The authors made TCR beta cDNA from 400 to 600 ng total RNA with a constant-region primer. Three nested multiplex PCR rounds, a slightly modified ARM-PCR method, built the TCR beta libraries. The two initial PCR rounds, roughly 9 cycles each, used TRBV1-TRBV30 forward and C-beta reverse primers. TCRdb recomputed calls from the multiplex PCR reads with MiXCR, one row per CDR3 protein. The table records 50,000 to 65,000 distinct CDR3 sequences, 71% of them present only once. The CDR3 is 15 residues long. The junction had 10 bases not matched to a gene; V was cut back by 6 bases and J by 5 bases. Germline V gene data show CDR1 as SQVTM and CDR2 as ANQGSEA. Total RNA and DNA came together from roughly 20-30 mg of bulk tissue without cell sorting. These patients lived with chronic HBV infection and had never been treated. This clonotype was counted at least ten times. What it recognizes is unknown. Overall study findings and caveats: A fraction of only about 7.5-24% of top clones appeared in all five tumor regions. Blood fell significantly below tumors in its top-250-clone fraction (p = 0.039).

This TCR was sampled from a man aged 35-49 years with primary liver carcinoma and hepatitis B virus infection. The sequenced material came from liver tumor tissue from sampling region 4. The subset denotes: tumor region T4, right-lateral pole. The J gene is TRBJ2-7, the V gene TRBV29-1; TRBD2 matches at 13 bases. The CDR3 DNA reads as TGCAGCGTACACGGGACTAGCGGGGAGTCCCACGAGCAGTACTTC. Protein: CSVHGTSGESHEQYF.